A single T cell receptor beta chain is shown here with its context. Its cognate antigen has yet to be identified. No much larger clone exists at a distance of one base, and base qualities are not known. The source of the sample is a study of T cell changes during pregnancy in multiple sclerosis (dated by TCRdb to the late 2010s). In terms of the full investigation: Changes in the T cell repertoire over the course of pregnancy were examined in this study in women with multiple sclerosis.

There are 19 amino acids in the CDR3, from cysteine to phenylalanine inclusive. The DNA shown is the 57-base CDR3, in frame from base 1. V has 1 base trimmed and J has 4 bases trimmed; junction bases matching no gene number 14. CDR1 and CDR2 (SGHTA, FQGTGA) derive from the germline V gene. Receptor libraries were prepared by the immunoSEQ multiplex PCR assay. TCRdb holds this immuneACCESS table with in-frame rearrangements only. Some clones are missing; in checked studies, unresolved V genes explain under half, and the rest has no known cause. The sample includes roughly 18,000 clones, with about 87% observed a single time. The ten most abundant clones make up approximately 5% of the sample.

The TCR comes from a female donor in good health, enrolled as a control in a pregnancy study. The sample in question was CD8+ T cells from peripheral blood mononuclear cells, obtained after pregnancy. Here the chain combines TRBV7-3 and TRBJ2-1; TRBD2 lines up with 9 middle nucleotides. The nucleotide sequence is TGTGCCAGCAGCTTAAAGCCCCATATAGCGGGGGCCGCATACAATGAGCAGTTCTTC. This gives the protein CASSLKPHIAGAAYNEQFF.